This T cell receptor beta chain was observed in a study of T-cell reconstitution after alpha-beta-depleted transplantation in children. This CDR3 has 14 residues. The V and J ends lost 6 bases and 6 bases respectively, with 16 bases between them. Unique molecular identifiers tagged the TCRbeta library. A single record per CDR3 protein comes from TCRdb applying MiXCR to the PCR reads. The sample records 350,000 to 450,000 distinct CDR3 sequences, roughly 14% being singletons. The sequence was collected from a human donor who donated a stem cell graft to a child with Fanconi anemia. This specimen was PBMCs, taken from the stem cell graft. The chain carries TRBV12-3 or TRBV12-4 and TRBJ2-3; perhaps TRBD2 as D (5 bases). CDR3 DNA sequence: TGTGCCAGCAGCCGTGATCTAGCATCCGATACGCAGTATTTT. It translates to CASSRDLASDTQYF.